The 5 T cell receptor beta chains presented below share a single source sample, sequenced in a study of T cell changes during pregnancy in multiple sclerosis (dated by TCRdb to about 2019). The protocol used for the library was the immunoSEQ multiplex PCR assay. The clones in this table, taken by TCRdb from immuneACCESS, are in-frame only. Not every clone is retained; where verified, under half of the shortfall comes from an unresolved V gene, and the cause of the rest is unknown. The sample has roughly 46,000 clones on record, about 92% of them singletons. The top ten clonotypes cover around 2% of the sample. This specimen consisted of peripheral blood, obtained in the third trimester of pregnancy. The receptors derive from a female donor with multiple sclerosis, enrolled in a pregnancy study.

This chain links TRBV7-2 with TRBJ1-1; 7 bases align to TRBD1. With V trimmed by 5 bases and J by 10 bases, 10 bases remained unmatched. Germline CDR1 is SGHTA and CDR2 is FQGNSA. This CDR3 has 13 amino acids. CDR3 sequence (DNA): TGTGCCAGCAGCCCTAGGGGACAGTTGGGAGCTTTCTTT. This encodes CASSPRGQLGAFF.

The V call is TRBV12-5, the J call TRBJ1-4; 7 bases agree with TRBD1. J gave up 5 bases and V 6 bases, and 6 bases lay outside the gene matches. Per the germline V gene, CDR1 is LGHNT and CDR2 is FRNRAP. The CDR3 length is 14 residues. Written as DNA, the CDR3 is TGTGCTAGTGGCCCTGGGACAGTGAATGAAAAACTGTTTTTT. It specifies CASGPGTVNEKLFF.

This clone was observed a handful of times. The chain has TRBV14 and TRBJ1-1, with D possibly TRBD1 on 5 matching bases. This CDR3 has 14 residues. Germline values: CDR1 SGHDN, CDR2 FVKESK. The V end lost 1 base, the J end lost 4 bases, and 10 bases lay between the germline ends. CDR3 loop: CASSQVRGSTEAFF. In nucleotides, the CDR3 is TGTGCCAGCAGCCAAGTTAGGGGATCCACTGAAGCTTTCTTT.

This clone showed up just once. The chain has TRBV25-1 and TRBJ2-4; D is unclear. Germline CDR1 reads MGHDK; CDR2 reads SYGVNS. The CDR3 runs to 18 residues. Trimming stripped 4 bases from V and 0 bases from J, with 19 bases between. The CDR3 region has the DNA TGTGCCAGCAGTGGCCCAAACCCACTGAGTTTAGCCAAAAACATTCAGTACTTC. Amino acids: CASSGPNPLSLAKNIQYF.

This clone has a single count. V and J are TRBV4-1 and TRBJ2-1, with 9 nucleotides matching TRBD2. Unmatched junction bases numbered 10, after V lost 0 bases and J lost 7 bases. The CDR3 runs 17 residues. CDR1 MGHRA and CDR2 YSYEKL come from the germline V gene. This CDR3 is CASSQDQGSGGGNEQFF. The CDR3 nucleotides are TGCGCCAGCAGCCAAGATCAAGGTAGCGGGGGAGGGAATGAGCAGTTCTTC.